Following are 9 T cell receptor beta chains from one sample sequenced in a study of blood T cell repertoires in COVID-19 (dated by TCRdb to the early 2020s). Libraries came from the immunoSEQ multiplex PCR assay. TCRdb retrieved this table from immuneACCESS and kept in-frame rearrangements only. Not all clones are present; in checked studies, unresolved V genes account for under half, and no reason is known for the remainder. For this sample the table gives 340,000 or so clones, of which more than 70% were detected only once. The ten largest clones represent almost 3% of the sample. Sequencing was performed on peripheral blood. The receptors originated from a man aged 25-45 years with active or convalescent COVID-19.

The rearrangement uses TRBV5-8 and TRBJ2-7; perhaps TRBD1 as D (6 bases). This CDR3 contains 13 residues. CDR1 is SGHTS, CDR2 YDEGEE, per germline. V was pared by 2 bases and J by 6 bases, with 12 bases between. CDR3: CASSFGTLGEQYF. The CDR3 DNA reads TGTGCCAGCAGCTTTGGGACACTGGGCGAGCAGTACTTC.

The chain uses TRBV2 and TRBJ2-1, with TRBD2 identical over 7 bases. Trimming at V came to 5 bases and at J to 4 bases, leaving 8 bases not matched to a gene. In germline, CDR1 is SNHLY, CDR2 FYNNEI. The CDR3 is made up of 15 amino acids. The CDR3 DNA sequence: TGTGCCAGCAGTCCTTGGGGGGGGGTATACAATGAGCAGTTCTTC. It encodes CASSPWGGVYNEQFF.

Only a few counts were recorded for this clone. This sequence joins TRBV30 and TRBJ2-5; D might be TRBD1 (5 bases). V was clipped by 1 base and J by 4 bases, with 13 bases between them. The CDR3 loop spans 14 amino acids. The germline V gene has CDR1 GTSNPN and CDR2 SVGIG (reference sequence). CDR3 region: CAWSEGRLAETQYF. DNA for the CDR3: TGTGCCTGGAGTGAGGGGCGTCTGGCAGAGACCCAGTACTTC. Full variable domain (missing parts from reference TRBV30 and TRBJ2-5): SQTIHQWPATLVQPVGSPLSLECTVEGTSNPNLYWYRQAAGRGLQLLFYSVGIGQISSEVPQNLSASRPQDRQFILSSKKLLLSDSGFYLCAWSEGRLAETQYFGPGTRLLVL.

The V gene is TRBV24-1, the J gene TRBJ2-1; D remains unclear. Germline V gene data show CDR1 as KGHDR and CDR2 as SFDVKD. The length of the CDR3 is 16 residues. Trimming took off 4 bases at V and 0 bases at J, with 12 bases between the two ends. The CDR3 reads CATSEYWSSSYNEQFF. DNA for the CDR3: TGTGCCACCAGTGAGTACTGGTCAAGCTCCTACAATGAGCAGTTCTTC.

The chain joins TRBV28 to TRBJ1-2, with a tentative D call TRBD1 (6 bases). The CDR3 consists of 18 residues. The germline V gene has CDR1 MDHEN and CDR2 SYDVKM. Deletions cut 4 bases from V and 1 base from J, with 22 bases between. CDR3 nucleotides: TGTGCCAGCAGTTCCTCTTCGACAGGATCGGCGTTTAACTATGGCTACACCTTC. This codes for CASSSSSTGSAFNYGYTF.

Of note for this clone: Additional DNA sequences in this sample encode the identical CDR3. This chain joins TRBV11-3 and TRBJ2-1, with 7 bases identical to TRBD1. Germline V lookup: CDR1 SGHNT, CDR2 YENEEA. The CDR3 is 13 residues long. Trimming took 8 bases from V and 4 from J; bases not matched to a gene: 5. This CDR3 reads CASRDRVYNEQFF. The CDR3 DNA reads TGTGCCAGCCGCGACAGGGTATACAATGAGCAGTTCTTC.

This clone turned up a few times. The rearrangement uses TRBV11-2 and TRBJ2-2; tentative D call: TRBD1 (6 bases). CDR3 length: 16 amino acids. Germline CDR1 reads SGHAT; CDR2 reads FQNNGV. V lost 5 bases to trimming and J lost 6 bases, with 19 bases between them. The CDR3 DNA reads as TGTGCCAGCAGCCGAAATCCGGGACAAAGGGCCGGGGAGCTGTTTTTT. This translates into CASSRNPGQRAGELFF. Combining the CDR3 with reference TRBV11-2 and TRBJ2-2 gives the whole variable domain EAGVAQSPRYKIIEKRQSVAFWCNPISGHATLYWYQQILGQGPKLLIQFQNNGVVDDSQLPKDRFSAERLKGVDSTLKIQPAKLEDSAVYLCASSRNPGQRAGELFFGEGSRLTVL.

Note on this clone: This sample includes further DNA sequences coding for the same CDR3. The V call is TRBV29-1, the J call TRBJ2-7; D remains unclear. There are 11 residues in the CDR3. Germline values: CDR1 SQVTM, CDR2 ANQGSEA. Between the trimmed V and J ends, which lost 6 bases and 3 bases, there was a span of 9 bases. The CDR3 spells CSVRMNYEQYF. The CDR3 DNA reads TGCAGCGTGCGCATGAACTACGAGCAGTACTTC.

The chain combines TRBV7-4 with TRBJ1-4; D is undetermined. Per germline, CDR1 SGHVT and CDR2 SQSDAQ. The CDR3 has 14 amino acids. Trimming stripped 5 bases from V and 2 bases from J, with 9 bases between. CDR3 in DNA: TGTGCCAGCAGCCCGTCTAGCACTAATGAAAAACTGTTTTTT. Translating it yields CASSPSSTNEKLFF.